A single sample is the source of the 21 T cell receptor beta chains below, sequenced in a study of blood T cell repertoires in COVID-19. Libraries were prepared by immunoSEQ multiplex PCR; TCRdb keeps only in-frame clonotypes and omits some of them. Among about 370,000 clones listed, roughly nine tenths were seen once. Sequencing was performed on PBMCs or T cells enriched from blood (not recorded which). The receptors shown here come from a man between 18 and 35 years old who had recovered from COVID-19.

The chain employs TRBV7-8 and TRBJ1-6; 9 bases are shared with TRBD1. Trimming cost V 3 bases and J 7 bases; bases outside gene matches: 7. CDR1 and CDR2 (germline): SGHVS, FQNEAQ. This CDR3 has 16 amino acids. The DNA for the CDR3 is TGTGCCAGCAGCTTGCCCCGGGACAGGGCCAATTCACCCCTCCACTTT. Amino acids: CASSLPRDRANSPLHF.

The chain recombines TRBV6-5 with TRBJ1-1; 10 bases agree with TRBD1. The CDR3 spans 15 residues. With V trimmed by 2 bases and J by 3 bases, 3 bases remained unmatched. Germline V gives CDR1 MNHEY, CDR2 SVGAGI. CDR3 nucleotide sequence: TGTGCCAGCAGTTACGACAGGGGGCCGGACACTGAAGCTTTCTTT. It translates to CASSYDRGPDTEAFF.

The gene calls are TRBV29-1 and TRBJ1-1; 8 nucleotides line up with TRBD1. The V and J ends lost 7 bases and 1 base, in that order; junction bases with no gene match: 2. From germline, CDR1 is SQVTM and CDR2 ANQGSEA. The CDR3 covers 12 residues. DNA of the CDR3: TGCAGCGCGGACAGGGCGAACACTGAAGCTTTCTTT. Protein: CSADRANTEAFF.

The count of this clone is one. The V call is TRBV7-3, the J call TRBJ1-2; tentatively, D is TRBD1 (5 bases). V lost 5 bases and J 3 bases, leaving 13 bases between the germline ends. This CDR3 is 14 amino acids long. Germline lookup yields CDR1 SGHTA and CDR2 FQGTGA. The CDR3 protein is CASSQGASDYGYTF. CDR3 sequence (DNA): TGTGCCAGCAGCCAGGGCGCATCTGACTATGGCTACACCTTC.

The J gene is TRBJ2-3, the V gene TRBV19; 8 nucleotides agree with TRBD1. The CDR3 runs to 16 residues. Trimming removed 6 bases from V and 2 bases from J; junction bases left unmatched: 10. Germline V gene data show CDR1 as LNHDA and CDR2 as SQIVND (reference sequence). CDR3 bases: TGTGCCAGTAGCCAGGGGACAGGCAGCTACACAGATACGCAGTATTTT. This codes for CASSQGTGSYTDTQYF.

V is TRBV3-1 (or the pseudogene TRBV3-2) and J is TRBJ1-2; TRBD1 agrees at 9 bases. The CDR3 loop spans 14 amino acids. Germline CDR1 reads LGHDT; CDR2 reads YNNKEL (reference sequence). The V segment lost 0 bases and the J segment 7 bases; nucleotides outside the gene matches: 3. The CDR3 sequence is CASSQEQGAVGYTF. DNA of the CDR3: TGTGCCAGCAGCCAAGAACAGGGGGCTGTTGGCTACACCTTC.

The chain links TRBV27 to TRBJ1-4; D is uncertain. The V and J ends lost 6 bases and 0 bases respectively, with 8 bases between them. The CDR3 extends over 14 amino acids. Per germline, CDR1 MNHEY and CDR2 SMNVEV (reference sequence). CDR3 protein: CASRREATNEKLFF. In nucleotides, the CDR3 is TGTGCCAGCAGAAGAGAAGCAACTAATGAAAAACTGTTTTTT.

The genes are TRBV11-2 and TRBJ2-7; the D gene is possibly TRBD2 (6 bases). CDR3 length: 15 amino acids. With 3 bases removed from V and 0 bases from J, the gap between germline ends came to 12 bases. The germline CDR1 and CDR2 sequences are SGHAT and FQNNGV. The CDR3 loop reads CASSLLSGSSYEQYF. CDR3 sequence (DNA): TGTGCCAGCAGCTTGCTCTCCGGGAGCTCCTACGAGCAGTACTTC.

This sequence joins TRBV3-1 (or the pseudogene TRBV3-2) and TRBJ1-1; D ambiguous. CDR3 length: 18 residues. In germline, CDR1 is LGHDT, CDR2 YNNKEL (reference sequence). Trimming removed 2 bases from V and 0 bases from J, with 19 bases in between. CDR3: CASSQLVGASSVNTEAFF. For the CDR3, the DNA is TGTGCCAGCAGCCAATTGGTAGGAGCCTCCAGTGTGAACACTGAAGCTTTCTTT.

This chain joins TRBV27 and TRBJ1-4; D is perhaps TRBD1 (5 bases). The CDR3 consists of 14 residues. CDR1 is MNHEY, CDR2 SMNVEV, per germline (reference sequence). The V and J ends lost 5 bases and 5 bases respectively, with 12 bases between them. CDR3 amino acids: CASSPGLRNEKLFF. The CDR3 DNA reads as TGTGCCAGCAGTCCAGGGTTGAGAAATGAAAAACTGTTTTTT. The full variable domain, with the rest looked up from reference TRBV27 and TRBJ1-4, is EAQVTQNPRYLITVTGKKLTVTCSQNMNHEYMSWYRQDPGLGLRQIYYSMNVEVTDKGDVPEGYKVSRKEKRNFPLILESPSPNQTSLYFCASSPGLRNEKLFFGSGTQLSVL.

The CDR3 nucleotides read TGTGCCAGTACCTTTGGCGGGGTGAACACCGGGGAGCTGTTTTTT. Its protein product is CASTFGGVNTGELFF. The V and J genes are TRBV7-9 and TRBJ2-2, with a possible D match to TRBD2 (6 bases). The germline gives CDR1 SEHNR, CDR2 FQNEAQ (reference sequence). This CDR3 has 15 residues. Trimming took off 9 bases at V and 1 base at J, with 15 bases between the two ends.

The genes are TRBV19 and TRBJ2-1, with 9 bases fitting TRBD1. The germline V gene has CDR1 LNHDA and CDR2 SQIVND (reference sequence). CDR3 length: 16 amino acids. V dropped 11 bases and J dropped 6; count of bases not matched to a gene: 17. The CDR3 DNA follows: TGTGCCTCACTAGACGGCGGACAGGGGTTTAGCAATGAGCAGTTCTTC. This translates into CASLDGGQGFSNEQFF.

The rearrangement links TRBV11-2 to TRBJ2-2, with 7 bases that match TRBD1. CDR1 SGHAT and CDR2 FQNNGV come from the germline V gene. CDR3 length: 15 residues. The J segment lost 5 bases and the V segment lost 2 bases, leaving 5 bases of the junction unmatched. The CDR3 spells CASSLIQGRTGELFF. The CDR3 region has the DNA TGTGCCAGCAGCTTAATACAGGGGCGGACCGGGGAGCTGTTTTTT.

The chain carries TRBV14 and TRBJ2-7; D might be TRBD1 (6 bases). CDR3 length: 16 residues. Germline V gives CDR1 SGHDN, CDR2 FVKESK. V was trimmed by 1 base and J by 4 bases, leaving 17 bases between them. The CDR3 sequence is CASSQGPPGHGYEQYF. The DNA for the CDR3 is TGTGCCAGCAGCCAAGGCCCTCCGGGACATGGGTACGAGCAGTACTTC.

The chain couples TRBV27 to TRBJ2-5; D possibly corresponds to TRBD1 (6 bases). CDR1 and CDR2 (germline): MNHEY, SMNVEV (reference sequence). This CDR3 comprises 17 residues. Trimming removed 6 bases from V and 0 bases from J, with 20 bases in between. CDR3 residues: CASRTWAGTTNQETQYF. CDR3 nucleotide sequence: TGTGCCAGCAGGACCTGGGCCGGGACAACAAACCAAGAGACCCAGTACTTC.

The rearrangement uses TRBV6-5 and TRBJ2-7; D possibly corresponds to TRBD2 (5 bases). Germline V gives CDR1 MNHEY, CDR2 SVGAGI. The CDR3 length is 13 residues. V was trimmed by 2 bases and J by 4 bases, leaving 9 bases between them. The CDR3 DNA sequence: TGTGCCAGCAGTTACGAGGGCCGGTACGAGCAGTACTTC. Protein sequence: CASSYEGRYEQYF.

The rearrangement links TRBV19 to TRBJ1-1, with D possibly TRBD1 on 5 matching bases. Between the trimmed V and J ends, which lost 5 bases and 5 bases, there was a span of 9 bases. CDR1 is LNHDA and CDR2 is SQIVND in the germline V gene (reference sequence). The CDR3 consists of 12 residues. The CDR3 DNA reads TGTGCCAGTAGTTTCGGGGGAACTGAAGCTTTCTTT. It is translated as CASSFGGTEAFF.

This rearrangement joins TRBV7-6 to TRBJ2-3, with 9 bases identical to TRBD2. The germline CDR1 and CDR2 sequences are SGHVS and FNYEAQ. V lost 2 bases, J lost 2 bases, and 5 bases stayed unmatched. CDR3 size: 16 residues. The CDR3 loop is CASSLSAGGTTDTQYF. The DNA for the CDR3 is TGTGCCAGCAGCTTATCTGCGGGGGGGACCACAGATACGCAGTATTTT.

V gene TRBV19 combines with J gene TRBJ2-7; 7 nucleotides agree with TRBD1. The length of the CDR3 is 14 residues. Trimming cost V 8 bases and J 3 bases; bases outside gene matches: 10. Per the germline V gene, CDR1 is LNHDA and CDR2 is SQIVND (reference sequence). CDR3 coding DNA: TGTGCCAGTCAAGACCGGGACAGCAACTACGAGCAGTACTTC. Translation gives CASQDRDSNYEQYF.

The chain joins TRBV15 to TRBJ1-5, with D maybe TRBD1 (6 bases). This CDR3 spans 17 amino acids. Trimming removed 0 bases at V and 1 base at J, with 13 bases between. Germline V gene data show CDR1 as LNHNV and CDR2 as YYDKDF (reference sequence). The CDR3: CATSRDRQGTSNQPQHF. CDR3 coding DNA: TGTGCCACCAGCAGAGATCGGCAGGGGACAAGCAATCAGCCCCAGCATTTT. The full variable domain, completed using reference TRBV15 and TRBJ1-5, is DAMVIQNPRYQVTQFGKPVTLSCSQTLNHNVMYWYQQKSSQAPKLLFHYYDKDFNNEADTPDNFQSRRPNTSFCFLDIRSPGLGDTAMYLCATSRDRQGTSNQPQHFGDGTRLSIL.

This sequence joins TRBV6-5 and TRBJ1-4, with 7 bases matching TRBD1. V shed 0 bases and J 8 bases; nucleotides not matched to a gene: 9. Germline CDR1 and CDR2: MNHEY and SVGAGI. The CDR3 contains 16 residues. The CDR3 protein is CASSYSKGQPGEKLFF. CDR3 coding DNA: TGTGCCAGCAGTTACTCGAAGGGACAGCCGGGGGAAAAACTGTTTTTT.